This T cell receptor beta chain was identified during a study of beta chain features in type 1 diabetes. The CDR3 runs to 13 residues. Germline V gene data show CDR1 as LNHNV and CDR2 as YYDKDF (reference sequence). V lost 5 bases and J lost 0, with 8 bases in between. To note about this clone: What it recognizes is unknown.

The entirety of the isolated RNA underwent reverse transcription, so expressed TCRB transcripts were sequenced. Sequencing was performed with immunoSEQ multiplex PCR; in TCRdb, only in-frame clones are kept and a portion is missing. The sample carries approximately 240,000 clones, 16% recorded once. The study's findings and limits: For Type 1 diabetes patients, all four CD4+ subsets carried TCRB CDR3s that were moderately but significantly shorter.

Sequencing was carried out using naive CD4+ T cells from blood. This sequence joins TRBV15 and TRBJ2-7; D is ambiguous. The receptor was derived from a man aged 30-40 years with type 1 diabetes. The CDR3 bases are TGTGCCACCAGCCCCAAGAGCTCCTACGAGCAGTACTTC. It encodes CATSPKSSYEQYF.